This T cell receptor beta chain comes out of a study of human T cells and chemical hapten exposure. Germline CDR1 SGHNT, CDR2 YYREEE (reference sequence). The CDR3 consists of 14 residues. As for this clonotype: Antigen specificity is unknown. One end of the junction is discordant with germline, which a read error may explain.

Findings and caveats of the study: There were significantly more large CDR3 similarity clusters among expanded TCRs than among controls. Following DPC sensitization, TCRs present above 1 in 1000 frequency showed no change.

As handled by the study authors: From about 20,000 to 690,000 TCRs were found per sample, with a median of around 100,000. MiXCR was run by TCRdb on the RACE reads, yielding one entry per CDR3 protein. The V and J calls and clone size come from TCRdb's table, not from the authors' own analysis. The repertoire includes more than 50,000 distinct CDR3 sequences, roughly 6.7% of them detected once, and under 2% sits in the top ten. The time point denotes: pre-sensitization, week 0. The treatment: therapeutic diphenylcyclopropenone sensitization with weekly scalp DPC. The J gene is TRBJ1-2, the V gene TRBV5-4; 7 bases align to TRBD1. The clonotype originates from a woman aged 30 to 39 with alopecia areata. Some clones in this sample may be carry-over from other donors' samples. This specimen consisted of whole blood, obtained in connection with sensitization to the hapten diphenylcyclopropenone (DPC). The CDR3 DNA sequence: TGTGCCAGCAGCTCAGGACAGGAAGGCTATGGCGACACCTTC. Its protein is CASSSGQEGYGDTF.